These 24 T cell receptor beta chains came from one sample sequenced in a study of blood T cell repertoires in COVID-19. Sequencing was performed with immunoSEQ multiplex PCR; in TCRdb, only in-frame clones are kept and a portion is missing. Of under 95,000 clones listed, about 83% are singletons. Sequencing input: peripheral blood. The origin of the receptors is a woman over 75 with acute or convalescent COVID-19.

The J gene is TRBJ2-5, the V gene TRBV20-1, with unresolved D. Germline V gives CDR1 DFQATT, CDR2 SNEGSKA (reference sequence). Trimming removed 3 bases at V and 1 base at J, with 3 bases between. The CDR3 spans 11 residues. The CDR3 DNA sequence: TGCAGTGCTAGGGCCCAAGAGACCCAGTACTTC. It specifies CSARAQETQYF.

The table lists this clone with a count of one. The rearrangement links TRBV15 to TRBJ2-7, with TRBD1 as a possible D gene (7 bases). V was cut by 5 bases and J by 2 bases, with 16 bases left in between. This CDR3 is 15 amino acids long. Germline CDR1 is LNHNV and CDR2 is YYDKDF (reference sequence). DNA for the CDR3: TGTGCCACCAGCCGAGGCGGGGACAGTCCCTACGAGCAGTACTTC. Translation: CATSRGGDSPYEQYF.

In regard to this clone: This sample also contains other DNA sequences that code for the same CDR3. This chain uses TRBV5-1 with TRBJ2-3; 13 nucleotides agree with TRBD2. In germline, CDR1 is SGHRS, CDR2 YFSETQ. The CDR3 is 16 amino acids. The J segment lost 6 bases and the V segment lost 0 bases, leaving 4 bases of the junction unmatched. CDR3 region: CASSLAGTSGTDTQYF. The CDR3 nucleotides read TGCGCCAGCAGCTTGGCCGGGACTAGCGGGACGGATACGCAGTATTTT.

CDR3 amino acids: CASSLALGVGDRAYEQYF. CDR3 sequence (DNA): TGTGCCAGCAGCTTAGCGCTGGGGGTAGGGGACAGGGCCTACGAGCAGTACTTC. V and J are TRBV7-2 and TRBJ2-7; 9 bases are shared with TRBD1. This CDR3 is built from 18 residues. Unmatched junction bases numbered 11, after V lost 0 bases and J lost 2 bases. Germline V gene lookup returns CDR1 SGHTA and CDR2 FQGNSA.

This clone was seen a handful of times. The V gene is TRBV12-3 or TRBV12-4, the J gene TRBJ2-1; D not resolved. CDR3 size: 13 residues. Trimming left V 2 bases short and J 10 bases short, with 12 bases between. The CDR3 reads CASSLLRREEQFF. The CDR3 nucleotides are TGTGCCAGCAGTTTACTGCGGAGAGAGGAGCAGTTCTTC.

V is TRBV2 and J is TRBJ2-1, with 12 bases identical to TRBD2. Looked up from germline, CDR1 is SNHLY and CDR2 is FYNNEI. The CDR3 is made up of 16 amino acids. The trim removed 7 bases at V and 4 bases at J, leaving 8 bases unmatched. CDR3 sequence (DNA): TGTGCCAGCACCGTAGATCTAGCGGGAGGGTACAATGAGCAGTTCTTC. Its protein is CASTVDLAGGYNEQFF.

The V call is TRBV5-8, the J call TRBJ2-3; D is uncertain. The CDR3 extends over 16 amino acids. Per the germline V gene, CDR1 is SGHTS and CDR2 is YDEGEE. V lost 0 bases and J lost 3, with 14 bases in between. The CDR3 DNA reads TGTGCCAGCAGCTTGGGAACTGGAGTGGTGACAGATACGCAGTATTTT. Its protein product is CASSLGTGVVTDTQYF.

This chain links TRBV5-6 with TRBJ2-7; 13 bases are a match to TRBD2. In germline, CDR1 is SGHDT, CDR2 YYEEEE. There are 17 residues in the CDR3. Trimming took 2 bases from V and 1 from J; bases not matched to a gene: 6. The CDR3 DNA is TGTGCCAGCAGCTTCGAGACTAGCGGGAGGTTATCCTACGAGCAGTACTTC. Translation: CASSFETSGRLSYEQYF.

V gene TRBV12-3 or TRBV12-4 combines with J gene TRBJ2-3; tentatively, D is TRBD2 (5 bases). V lost 2 bases and J lost 8, with 11 bases in between. The CDR3 covers 13 residues. CDR3 nucleotide sequence: TGTGCCAGCAGTTTAAGAGGGCCCGCTACGCAGTATTTT. This translates into CASSLRGPATQYF.

The chain uses TRBV7-2 and TRBJ2-3, with TRBD2 matching over 10 bases. The V and J ends lost 10 bases and 5 bases, in that order; junction bases with no gene match: 12. Germline V gives CDR1 SGHTA, CDR2 FQGNSA. The CDR3 spans 15 residues. The CDR3 region is CAMRPAGGRGDTQYF. The CDR3 nucleotides are TGTGCCATGCGGCCAGCGGGAGGGAGGGGAGATACGCAGTATTTT.

This chain connects TRBV19 to TRBJ2-5; 11 bases align to TRBD1. In germline, CDR1 is LNHDA, CDR2 SQIVND (reference sequence). The CDR3 totals 16 residues. Unmatched junction bases numbered 7, after V lost 4 bases and J lost 3 bases. CDR3 coding DNA: TGTGCCAGTAGTACTCGGACAGGGGGCTTTGAAGAGACCCAGTACTTC. Its translation is CASSTRTGGFEETQYF.

The gene calls are TRBV6-5 and TRBJ2-2; tentative D call: TRBD2 (7 bases). The CDR3 totals 14 residues. In germline, CDR1 is MNHEY, CDR2 SVGAGI. In DNA, the CDR3 is TGTGGGGGGGGCACAGGGTTTGGGACCGGGGAGCTGTTTTTT. It translates to CGGGTGFGTGELFF.

V gene TRBV6-5 combines with J gene TRBJ2-3; D possibly corresponds to TRBD2 (6 bases). V gave up 6 bases and J gave up 0 bases, with 10 bases separating them. In germline, CDR1 is MNHEY, CDR2 SVGAGI. CDR3 length: 14 residues. The CDR3 is CASRSGPSTDTQYF. CDR3 DNA: TGTGCCAGCAGAAGCGGGCCTAGCACAGATACGCAGTATTTT.

The rearrangement uses TRBV5-8 and TRBJ1-2; D call uncertain. Trimming took 1 base from V and 4 from J, leaving 8 bases between them. The CDR3 contains 13 residues. Germline V CDR1 and CDR2: SGHTS, YDEGEE. This CDR3 is CASSLTPVYGYTF. For the CDR3, the DNA is TGTGCCAGCAGCTTGACGCCAGTCTATGGCTACACCTTC.

The DNA of the CDR3 is TGTGCCAGCAGTTTGAGCGGGAGCTCCTACAATGAGCAGTTCTTC. This translates into CASSLSGSSYNEQFF. The V and J genes are TRBV6-2 or TRBV6-3 and TRBJ2-1, with 8 nucleotides matching TRBD2. With 4 bases clipped from V and 0 bases from J, the junction kept 2 bases outside the gene matches. The CDR3 totals 15 residues. Germline CDR1 MNHEY, CDR2 SVGEGT.

This sequence joins TRBV4-1 and TRBJ2-2; 8 positions match TRBD2. CDR3 length: 16 residues. The germline CDR1 and CDR2 sequences are MGHRA and YSYEKL. V gave up 4 bases and J gave up 0 bases; unmatched junction bases: 4. The CDR3 DNA reads TGCGCCAGCAGCCCAGCAGCGGGAGCGAACACCGGGGAGCTGTTTTTT. It specifies CASSPAAGANTGELFF.

The gene calls are TRBV5-1 and TRBJ2-7; no clear D. Trimming took 0 bases from V and 3 from J, leaving 10 bases between them. Germline lookup yields CDR1 SGHRS and CDR2 YFSETQ. The CDR3 is made up of 14 amino acids. CDR3 protein: CASSLDEVVYEQYF. The CDR3, as DNA: TGCGCCAGCAGCTTGGATGAGGTAGTCTACGAGCAGTACTTC. The full variable domain, its missing parts supplied by reference TRBV5-1 and TRBJ2-7, is KAGVTQTPRYLIKTRGQQVTLSCSPISGHRSVSWYQQTPGQGLQFLFEYFSETQRNKGNFPGRFSGRQFSNSRSEMNVSTLELGDSALYLCASSLDEVVYEQYFGPGTRLTVT.

The CDR3 loop reads CASRTGLQETQYF. The CDR3 bases are TGTGCCAGCAGGACAGGGCTGCAAGAGACCCAGTACTTC. The chain links TRBV6-5 to TRBJ2-5; 7 nucleotides agree with TRBD1. The CDR3 is 13 amino acids. Germline V gene data show CDR1 as MNHEY and CDR2 as SVGAGI. The trim removed 6 bases at V and 2 bases at J, leaving 3 bases unmatched.

The chain links TRBV6-5 to TRBJ2-2, with 8 nucleotides matching TRBD1. The junction had 5 bases not matched to a gene; V was cut back by 4 bases and J by 4 bases. The CDR3 runs 15 residues. Germline V lookup: CDR1 MNHEY, CDR2 SVGAGI. This CDR3 reads CASSFTGGSTGELFF. The CDR3 bases are TGTGCCAGCAGTTTCACAGGGGGAAGCACCGGGGAGCTGTTTTTT.

The V call is TRBV4-2, the J call TRBJ2-7, with D hard to call. Trimming left V 4 bases short and J 2 bases short, with 12 bases between. Looked up from germline, CDR1 is LGHNA and CDR2 is YNFKEQ. The CDR3 length is 14 residues. Here the CDR3 reads CASSLGESPYEQYF. The CDR3 bases are TGTGCCAGCAGCCTCGGTGAAAGCCCCTACGAGCAGTACTTC.

V gene TRBV7-9 combines with J gene TRBJ2-5; 8 bases are a match to TRBD2. Germline V CDR1 and CDR2: SEHNR, FQNEAQ (reference sequence). V gave up 5 bases and J gave up 0 bases; unmatched junction bases: 5. The CDR3 sequence is 15 residues long. The CDR3 protein is CASSRGLADQETQYF. The CDR3 nucleotides are TGTGCCAGCAGCCGAGGACTAGCAGACCAAGAGACCCAGTACTTC.

This chain links TRBV7-2 with TRBJ2-1; D may be TRBD2 (5 bases). Between the trimmed V and J ends, which lost 5 bases and 9 bases, there was a span of 14 bases. The CDR3 runs to 13 residues. The V gene's germline CDR1 is SGHTA and CDR2 FQGNSA. This CDR3 reads CASSARPRAEQFF. Written as DNA, the CDR3 is TGTGCCAGCAGCGCCCGACCGCGGGCTGAGCAGTTCTTC.

The chain recombines TRBV2 with TRBJ1-1; 8 bases align to TRBD1. The CDR3 sequence is 17 residues long. With V trimmed by 4 bases and J by 0 bases, 10 bases remained unmatched. Germline assignment: CDR1 SNHLY and CDR2 FYNNEI. In nucleotides, the CDR3 is TGTGCCAGCAGTGTCTCAACGCAGGGGGCGGTGAACACTGAAGCTTTCTTT. Its protein is CASSVSTQGAVNTEAFF.

This chain links TRBV6-5 with TRBJ2-1, with 9 bases identical to TRBD2. CDR3 length: 14 amino acids. Germline assignment: CDR1 MNHEY and CDR2 SVGAGI. J lost 1 base, V lost 7 bases, and 2 bases had no gene match. Written as DNA, the CDR3 is TGTGCCAGCACGGCGGGAGGGTCCTACAATGAGCAGTTCTTC. Amino acids: CASTAGGSYNEQFF.